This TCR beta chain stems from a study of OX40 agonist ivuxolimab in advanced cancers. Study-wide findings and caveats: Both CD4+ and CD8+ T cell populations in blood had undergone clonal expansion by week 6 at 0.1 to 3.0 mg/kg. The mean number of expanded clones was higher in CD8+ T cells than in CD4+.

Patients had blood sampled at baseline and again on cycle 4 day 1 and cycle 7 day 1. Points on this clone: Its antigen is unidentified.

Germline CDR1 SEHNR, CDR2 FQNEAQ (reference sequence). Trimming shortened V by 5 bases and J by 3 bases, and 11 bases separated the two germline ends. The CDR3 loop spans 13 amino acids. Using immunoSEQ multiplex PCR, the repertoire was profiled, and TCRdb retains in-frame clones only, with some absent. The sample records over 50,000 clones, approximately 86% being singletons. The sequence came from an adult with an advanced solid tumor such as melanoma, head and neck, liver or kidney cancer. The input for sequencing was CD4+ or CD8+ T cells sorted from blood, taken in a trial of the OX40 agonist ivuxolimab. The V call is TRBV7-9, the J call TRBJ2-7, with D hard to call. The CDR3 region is CASSAPAYYEQYF. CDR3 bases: TGTGCCAGCAGCGCACCGGCCTACTACGAGCAGTACTTC.